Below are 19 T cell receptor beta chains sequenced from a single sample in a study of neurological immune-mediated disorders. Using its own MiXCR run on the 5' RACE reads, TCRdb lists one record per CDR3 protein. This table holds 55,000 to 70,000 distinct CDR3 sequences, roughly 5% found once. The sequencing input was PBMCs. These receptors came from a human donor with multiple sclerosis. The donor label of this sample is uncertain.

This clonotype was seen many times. The CDR3 is CASSQAGMNSPLHF. The CDR3 DNA reads as TGTGCCAGCAGCCAAGCGGGGATGAATTCACCCCTCCACTTT. The chain employs TRBV4-2 and TRBJ1-6; D not certain. There are 14 residues in the CDR3. Germline CDR1 and CDR2: LGHNA and YNFKEQ. V dropped 1 base and J dropped 7 bases, with 8 bases sitting between them.

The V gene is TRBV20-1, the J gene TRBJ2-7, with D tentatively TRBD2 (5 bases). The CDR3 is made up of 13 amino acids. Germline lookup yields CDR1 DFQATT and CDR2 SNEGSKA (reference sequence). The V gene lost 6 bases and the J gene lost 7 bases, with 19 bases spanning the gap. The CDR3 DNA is TGCAGTGCGGGTAGGACCTCCGAGGGAGAGCAGTACTTC. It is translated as CSAGRTSEGEQYF.

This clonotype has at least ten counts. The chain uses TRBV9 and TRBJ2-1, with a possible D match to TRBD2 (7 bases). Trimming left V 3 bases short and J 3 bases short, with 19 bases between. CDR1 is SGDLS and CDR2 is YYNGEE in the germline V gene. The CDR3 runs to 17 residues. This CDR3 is CASSATGTGGGYNEQFF. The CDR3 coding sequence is TGTGCCAGCAGCGCCACCGGGACGGGGGGCGGCTACAATGAGCAGTTCTTC.

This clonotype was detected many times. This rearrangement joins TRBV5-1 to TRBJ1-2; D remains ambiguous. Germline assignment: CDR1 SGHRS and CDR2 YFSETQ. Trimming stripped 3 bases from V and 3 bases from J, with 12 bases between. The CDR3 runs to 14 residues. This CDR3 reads CASSSGPGDYGYTF. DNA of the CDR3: TGCGCCAGCAGCTCGGGTCCTGGGGACTATGGCTACACCTTC. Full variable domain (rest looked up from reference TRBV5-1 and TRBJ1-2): KAGVTQTPRYLIKTRGQQVTLSCSPISGHRSVSWYQQTPGQGLQFLFEYFSETQRNKGNFPGRFSGRQFSNSRSEMNVSTLELGDSALYLCASSSGPGDYGYTFGSGTRLTVV.

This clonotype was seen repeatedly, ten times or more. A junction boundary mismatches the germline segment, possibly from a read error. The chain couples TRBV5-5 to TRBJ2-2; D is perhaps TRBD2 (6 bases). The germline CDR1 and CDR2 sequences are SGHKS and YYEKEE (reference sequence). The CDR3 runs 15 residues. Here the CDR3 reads CASTLGLPLTGELFF. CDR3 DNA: TGTGCCAGCACCTTGGGACTCCCCCTTACCGGGGAGCTGTTTTTT.

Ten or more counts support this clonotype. CDR3 amino acids: CASSLAYRGEQFF. The CDR3 nucleotides read TGTGCCAGCAGCTTAGCTTACCGGGGTGAGCAGTTCTTC. V gene TRBV5-8 combines with J gene TRBJ2-1; perhaps TRBD2 as D (5 bases). Germline lookup yields CDR1 SGHTS and CDR2 YDEGEE. Trimming shortened V by 2 bases and J by 9 bases, and 12 bases separated the two germline ends. CDR3 length equals 13 residues.

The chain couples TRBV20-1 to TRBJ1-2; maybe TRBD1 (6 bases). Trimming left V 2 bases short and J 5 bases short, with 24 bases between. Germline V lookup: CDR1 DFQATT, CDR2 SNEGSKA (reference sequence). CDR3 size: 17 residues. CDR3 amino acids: CSARPNLQGQERYGYTF. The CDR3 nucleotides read TGCAGTGCTAGACCAAACTTACAGGGCCAAGAACGGTATGGCTACACCTTC.

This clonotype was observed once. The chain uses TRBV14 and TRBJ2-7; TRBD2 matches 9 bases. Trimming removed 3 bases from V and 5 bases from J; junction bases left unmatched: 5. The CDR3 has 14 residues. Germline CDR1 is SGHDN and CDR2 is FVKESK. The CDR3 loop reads CASSHLAGRNEQYF. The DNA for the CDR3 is TGTGCCAGCAGCCACCTAGCGGGACGGAACGAGCAGTACTTC.

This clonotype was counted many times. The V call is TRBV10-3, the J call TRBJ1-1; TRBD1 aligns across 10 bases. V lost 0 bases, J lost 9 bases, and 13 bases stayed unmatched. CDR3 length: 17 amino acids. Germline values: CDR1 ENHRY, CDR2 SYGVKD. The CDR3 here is CAISESILRDRGRKAFF. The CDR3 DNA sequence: TGTGCCATCAGTGAGTCCATCTTGCGGGACAGGGGAAGGAAAGCTTTCTTT.

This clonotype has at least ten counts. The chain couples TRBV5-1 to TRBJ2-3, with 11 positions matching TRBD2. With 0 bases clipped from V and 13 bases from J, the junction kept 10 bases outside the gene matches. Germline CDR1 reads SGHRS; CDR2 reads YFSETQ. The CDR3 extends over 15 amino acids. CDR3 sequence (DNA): TGCGCCAGCAGCTTGGGCCTAGCGGGGGGCCGGTTGAAGTATTTT. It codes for CASSLGLAGGRLKYF.

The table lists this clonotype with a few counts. CDR3 protein: CASSFDGAPEDTQYF. CDR3 coding DNA: TGCGCCAGCAGCTTCGACGGAGCGCCCGAAGATACGCAGTATTTT. The chain recombines TRBV5-1 with TRBJ2-3, with D unclear. Trimming took off 2 bases at V and 5 bases at J, with 15 bases between the two ends. This CDR3 region has 15 residues. Germline CDR1 reads SGHRS; CDR2 reads YFSETQ.

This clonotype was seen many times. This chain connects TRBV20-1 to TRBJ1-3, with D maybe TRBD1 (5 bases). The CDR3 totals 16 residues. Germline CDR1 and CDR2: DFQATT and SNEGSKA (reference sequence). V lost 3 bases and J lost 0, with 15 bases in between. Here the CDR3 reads CSASSPSGRSGNTIYF. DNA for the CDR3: TGCAGTGCTAGTTCCCCGTCGGGGCGCTCTGGAAACACCATATATTTT.

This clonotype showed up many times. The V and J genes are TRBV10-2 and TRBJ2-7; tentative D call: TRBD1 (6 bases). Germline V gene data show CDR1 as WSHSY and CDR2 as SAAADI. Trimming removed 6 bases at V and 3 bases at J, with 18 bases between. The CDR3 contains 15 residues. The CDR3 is CASRDAGAGNYEQYF. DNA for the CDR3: TGCGCCAGCAGAGACGCAGGGGCAGGAAACTACGAGCAGTACTTC.

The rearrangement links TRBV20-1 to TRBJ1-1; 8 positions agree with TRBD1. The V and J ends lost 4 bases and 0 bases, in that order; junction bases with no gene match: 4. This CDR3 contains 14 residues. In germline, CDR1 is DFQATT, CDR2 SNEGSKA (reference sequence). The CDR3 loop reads CSANGQGMNTEAFF. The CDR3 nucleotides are TGCAGTGCTAATGGACAGGGCATGAACACTGAAGCTTTCTTT.

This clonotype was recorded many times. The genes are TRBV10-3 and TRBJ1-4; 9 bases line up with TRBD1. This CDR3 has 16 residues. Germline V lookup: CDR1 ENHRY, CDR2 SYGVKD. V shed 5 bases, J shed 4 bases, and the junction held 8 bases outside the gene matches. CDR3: CAISRGQGAVNEKLFF. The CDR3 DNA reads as TGTGCCATCAGTCGGGGACAGGGAGCGGTTAATGAAAAACTGTTTTTT.

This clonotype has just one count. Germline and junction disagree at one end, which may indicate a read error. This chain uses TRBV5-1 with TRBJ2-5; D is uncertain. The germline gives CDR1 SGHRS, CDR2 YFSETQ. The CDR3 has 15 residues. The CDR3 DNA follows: TGCCCCAGCAGCTTGGTTATCAATACGGAAGAAACCCAGTACTTC. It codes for CPSSLVINTEETQYF.

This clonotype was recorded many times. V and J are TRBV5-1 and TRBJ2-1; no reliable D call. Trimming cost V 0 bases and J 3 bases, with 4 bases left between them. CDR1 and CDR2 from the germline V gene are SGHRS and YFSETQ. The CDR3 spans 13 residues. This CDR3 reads CASSLASYNEQFF. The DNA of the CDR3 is TGCGCCAGCAGCTTGGCTAGCTACAATGAGCAGTTCTTC.

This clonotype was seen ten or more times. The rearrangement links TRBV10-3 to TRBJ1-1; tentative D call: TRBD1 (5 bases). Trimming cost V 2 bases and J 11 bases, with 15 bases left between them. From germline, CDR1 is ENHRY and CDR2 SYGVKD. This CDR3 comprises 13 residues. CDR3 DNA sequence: TGTGCCATCAGTGAGCCTCCAATTAGGGGTGCTTTCTTT. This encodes CAISEPPIRGAFF.

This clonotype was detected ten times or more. The DNA for the CDR3 is TGTGCCAGCAGTTTAAACCGGAGGACCGGGGAGCTGTTTTTT. It yields the protein CASSLNRRTGELFF. The chain couples TRBV12-3 or TRBV12-4 to TRBJ2-2, with D perhaps matching TRBD2 (5 bases). The CDR3 is made up of 14 amino acids. V was pared by 2 bases and J by 5 bases, with 9 bases between.